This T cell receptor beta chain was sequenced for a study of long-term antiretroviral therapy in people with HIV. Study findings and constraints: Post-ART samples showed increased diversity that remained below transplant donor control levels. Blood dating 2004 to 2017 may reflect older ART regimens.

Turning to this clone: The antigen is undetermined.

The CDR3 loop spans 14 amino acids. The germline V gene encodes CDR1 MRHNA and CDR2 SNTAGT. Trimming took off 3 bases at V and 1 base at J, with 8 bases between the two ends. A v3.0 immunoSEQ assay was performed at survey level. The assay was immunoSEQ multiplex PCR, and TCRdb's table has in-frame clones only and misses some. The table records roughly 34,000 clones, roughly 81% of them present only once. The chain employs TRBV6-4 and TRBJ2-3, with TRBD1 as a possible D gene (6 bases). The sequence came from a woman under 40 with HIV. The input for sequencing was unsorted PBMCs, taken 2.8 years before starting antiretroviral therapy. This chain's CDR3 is CASSEGGGTDTQYF. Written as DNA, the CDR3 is TGTGCCAGCAGTGAAGGGGGAGGCACAGATACGCAGTATTTT.